This is a list of T cell receptor beta chains from one sample in a study of CD8 T cells in ankylosing spondylitis. TCRdb fed the 5' RACE reads into MiXCR, producing one record per CDR3 protein. The data hold 400,000 or so distinct CDR3 sequences, with about 24% observed a single time. What was sequenced was blood, either unsorted or a sorted T cell fraction (not recorded which). These receptors came from a male donor with ankylosing spondylitis. Both conserved end residues are part of each CDR3. A D gene is named only where the DNA matches it firmly. Clone size is given for some rows only: seen once, a few or many times, or a class if the clone is expanded.

j_call v_call d_call clone_size cdr3_nt cdr3_aa
TRBJ2-7 TRBV5-1 NA many TGCGCCAGCAGCTTGGTTCAATACGAGCAGTACTTC CASSLVQYEQYF
TRBJ2-1 TRBV5-1 TRBD2 few TGCGCCAGCAGCCCCTTAGCGGGAGAGGGGAATGAGCAGTTCTTC CASSPLAGEGNEQFF
TRBJ1-4 TRBV5-5 NA NA TGTGCCAGCAGCTCTGCCCCACGGAGTGAAAAACTGTTTTTT CASSSAPRSEKLFF
TRBJ1-1 TRBV29-1 TRBD1 few TGCAGCGTTTATACCCGGGACAGGGGACTTGAAGCTTTCTTT CSVYTRDRGLEAFF
TRBJ2-5 TRBV20-1 TRBD2 NA TGCAGTGCTAGCCAGGGAGGGCAGGAGACCCAGTACTTC CSASQGGQETQYF
TRBJ2-1 TRBV6-6 NA few TGTGCCAGGATTTGCGATGAGCAGTTCTTC CARICDEQFF
TRBJ1-2 TRBV5-1 TRBD1 NA TGCGCCAGCAGCTTTAGATTTATAGGGACAGGGCCTAACTATGGCTACACCTTC CASSFRFIGTGPNYGYTF
TRBJ2-2 TRBV5-1 TRBD2 NA TGCGCCAGCAGCTTAAAAGGACTAGGGGAAGCGAACACCGGGGAGCTGTTTTTT CASSLKGLGEANTGELFF
TRBJ2-3 TRBV27 NA NA TGTGCCACCGCGCTAGGGAGCCAACGAGATACGCAGTATTTT CATALGSQRDTQYF
TRBJ2-2 TRBV20-1 TRBD2 NA TGCAGTGCTCTACTAGCGGGAGGCACCGGGGAGCTGTTTTTT CSALLAGGTGELFF
TRBJ2-2 TRBV11-2 TRBD2 few TGTGCCAGCAGTTCTATTGGACTAGCGGGCGGTTACACCGGGGAGCTGTTTTTT CASSSIGLAGGYTGELFF